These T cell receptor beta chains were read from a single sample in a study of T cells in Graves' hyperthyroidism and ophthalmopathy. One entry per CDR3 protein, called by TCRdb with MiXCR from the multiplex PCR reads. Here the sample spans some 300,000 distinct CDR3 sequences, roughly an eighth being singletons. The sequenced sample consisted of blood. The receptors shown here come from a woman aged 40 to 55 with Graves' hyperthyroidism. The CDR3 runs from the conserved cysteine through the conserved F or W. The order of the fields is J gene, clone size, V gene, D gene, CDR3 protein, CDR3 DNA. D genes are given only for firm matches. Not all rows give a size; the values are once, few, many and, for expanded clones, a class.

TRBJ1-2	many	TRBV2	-	CASERTANYGYTF	TGTGCCAGCGAACGCACTGCTAACTATGGCTACACCTTC
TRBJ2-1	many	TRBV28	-	CASSSPMGNNEQFF	TGTGCCAGCAGTTCGCCGATGGGGAACAATGAGCAGTTCTTC
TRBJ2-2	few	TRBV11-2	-	CASSLGRKFF	TGTGCCAGCAGCTTAGGCCGGAAGTTTTTT
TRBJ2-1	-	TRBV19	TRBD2	CASRVGLAGGWQFF	TGTGCCAGTAGGGTGGGACTAGCGGGAGGTTGGCAGTTCTTC
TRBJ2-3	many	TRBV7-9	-	CASTAMGGTDTQYF	TGTGCCAGCACCGCAATGGGGGGCACAGATACGCAGTATTTT
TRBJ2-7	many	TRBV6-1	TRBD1	CASRPGQAREQYF	TGTGCCAGCAGACCCGGACAGGCCCGGGAGCAGTACTTC
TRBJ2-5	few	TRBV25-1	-	CASSEFEETQYF	TGTGCCAGCAGTGAATTTGAAGAGACCCAGTACTTC
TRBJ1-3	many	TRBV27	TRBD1	CASRGTAGNTIYF	TGTGCCAGCAGAGGGACAGCTGGAAACACCATATATTTT
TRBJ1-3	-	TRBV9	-	CASSAEDRLLSGNTIYF	TGTGCCAGCAGCGCGGAGGACAGACTTCTCTCTGGAAACACCATATATTTT
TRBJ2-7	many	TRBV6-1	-	CASRNNYEQYF	TGTGCCAGCAGGAACAATTACGAGCAGTACTTC
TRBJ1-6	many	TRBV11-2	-	CASSLAATNSPLHF	TGTGCCAGCAGCTTAGCGGCCACAAATTCACCCCTCCACTTT
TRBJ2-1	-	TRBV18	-	CASSPPARARNEQFF	TGTGCCAGCTCACCGCCGGCTAGGGCCCGGAATGAGCAGTTCTTC
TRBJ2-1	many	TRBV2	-	CASSRSGEQFF	TGTGCCAGCAGTAGGAGCGGGGAGCAGTTCTTC
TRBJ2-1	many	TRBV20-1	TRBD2	CSARGLREGINEQFF	TGCAGTGCTAGAGGCCTTCGGGAGGGCATCAATGAGCAGTTCTTC
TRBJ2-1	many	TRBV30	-	CAWSVGSYEQFF	TGTGCCTGGAGTGTTGGCAGCTATGAGCAGTTCTTC
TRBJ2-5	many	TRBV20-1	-	CSASREMETQYF	TGCAGTGCTTCCAGAGAGATGGAGACCCAGTACTTC
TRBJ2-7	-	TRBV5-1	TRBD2	CASSIGLVAYEQYF	TGCGCCAGCAGTATCGGACTAGTCGCCTACGAGCAGTACTTC
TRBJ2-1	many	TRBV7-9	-	CASSLFGQSSYNEQFF	TGTGCCAGCAGCTTATTCGGCCAGAGCTCCTACAATGAGCAGTTCTTC
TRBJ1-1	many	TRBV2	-	CASGGFRNTEAFF	TGTGCCAGCGGGGGATTTCGGAACACTGAAGCTTTCTTT
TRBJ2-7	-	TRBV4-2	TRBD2	CASSPREGGYEQYF	TGTGCCAGCAGCCCGCGGGAGGGGGGCTACGAGCAGTACTTC
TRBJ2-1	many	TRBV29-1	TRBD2	CSVYGTVGASGYNEQFF	TGCAGCGTTTATGGGACGGTAGGTGCTAGCGGATACAATGAGCAGTTCTTC
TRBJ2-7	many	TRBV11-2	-	CASSLSFNEQYF	TGTGCCAGCAGCTTATCTTTTAACGAGCAGTACTTC
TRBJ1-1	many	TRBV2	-	CASSVKGENTEAFF	TGTGCCAGCAGTGTGAAGGGGGAGAACACTGAAGCTTTCTTT
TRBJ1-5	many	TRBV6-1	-	CASRWGQGPNQPQHF	TGTGCCAGCAGGTGGGGTCAGGGGCCTAATCAGCCCCAGCATTTT
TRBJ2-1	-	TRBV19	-	CASSIWGGNPYNEQFF	TGTGCCAGTAGTATTTGGGGTGGTAATCCCTACAATGAGCAGTTCTTC
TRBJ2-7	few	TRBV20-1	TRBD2	CSANWAGRGGRSEQYF	TGCAGTGCTAATTGGGCCGGGAGGGGAGGCCGAAGCGAGCAGTACTTC
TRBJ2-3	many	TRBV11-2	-	CASSSPLTDTQYF	TGTGCCAGCAGCTCACCTCTCACAGATACGCAGTATTTT
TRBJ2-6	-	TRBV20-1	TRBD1	CSARLLRDRVFSGANVLTF	TGCAGTGCTAGACTTCTGAGGGACAGGGTCTTTTCTGGGGCCAACGTCCTGACTTTC
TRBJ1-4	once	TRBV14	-	CASSPFPPGEKLFF	TGTGCCAGCAGTCCCTTTCCTCCAGGAGAAAAACTGTTTTTT
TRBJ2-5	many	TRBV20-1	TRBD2	CSASPDQLAGAEETQYF	TGCAGTGCTAGCCCAGACCAACTAGCGGGGGCAGAAGAGACCCAGTACTTC
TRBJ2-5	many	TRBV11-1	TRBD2	CASRTSGSEETQYF	TGTGCCAGCAGGACTAGCGGGAGCGAGGAGACCCAGTACTTC
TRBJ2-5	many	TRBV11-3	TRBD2	CASSMGLAGASEETQYF	TGTGCCAGCAGCATGGGACTAGCGGGAGCCTCAGAGGAGACCCAGTACTTC
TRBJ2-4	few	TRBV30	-	CAWSPGQENIQYF	TGTGCCTGGAGTCCGGGGCAGGAGAACATTCAGTACTTC
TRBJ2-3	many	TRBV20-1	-	CSARDEGVSTDTRYF	TGCAGTGCTAGAGATGAGGGGGTTAGCACAGATACGCGGTATTTT
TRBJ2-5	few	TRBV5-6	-	CASSLTSETQYF	TGTGCCAGCAGCTTGACATCAGAGACCCAGTACTTC
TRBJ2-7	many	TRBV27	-	CASSLRVPTAYEQYF	TGTGCCAGCAGTTTACGGGTCCCCACCGCCTACGAGCAGTACTTC
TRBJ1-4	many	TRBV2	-	CASRTSGANEKLFF	TGTGCCAGCCGAACCTCTGGGGCTAATGAAAAACTGTTTTTT
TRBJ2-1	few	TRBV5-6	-	CASSGGEQFF	TGTGCCAGCAGCGGCGGTGAGCAGTTCTTC
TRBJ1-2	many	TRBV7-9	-	CASSFSRAEGYTF	TGTGCCAGCAGCTTCTCCAGGGCGGAGGGCTACACCTTC
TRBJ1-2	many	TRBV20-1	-	CSARPTGFNYGYTF	TGCAGTGCTAGACCCACAGGGTTTAACTATGGCTACACCTTC
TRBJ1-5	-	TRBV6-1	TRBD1	CASSDRGAQPQHF	TGTGCCAGCTCCGACAGGGGCGCACAGCCCCAGCATTTT
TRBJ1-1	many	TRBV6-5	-	CASSYSSRRNTEAFF	TGTGCCAGCAGTTACTCGAGTCGGCGGAACACTGAAGCTTTCTTT
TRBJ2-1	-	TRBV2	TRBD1	CASSARQGSYNEQFF	TGTGCCAGCAGCGCTCGACAGGGCTCCTACAATGAGCAGTTCTTC
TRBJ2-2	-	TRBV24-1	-	CATTDEGGGELFF	TGTGCCACCACTGACGAGGGAGGCGGGGAGCTGTTTTTT
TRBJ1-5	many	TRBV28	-	CASSLATNQPQHF	TGTGCCAGCAGTTTGGCCACCAATCAGCCCCAGCATTTT
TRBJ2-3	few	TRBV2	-	CASSNPGRGTDTQYF	TGTGCCAGCAGTAACCCGGGACGGGGGACAGATACGCAGTATTTT
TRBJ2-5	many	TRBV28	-	CASSFFLGETQYF	TGTGCCAGCAGTTTTTTCTTGGGAGAGACCCAGTACTTC